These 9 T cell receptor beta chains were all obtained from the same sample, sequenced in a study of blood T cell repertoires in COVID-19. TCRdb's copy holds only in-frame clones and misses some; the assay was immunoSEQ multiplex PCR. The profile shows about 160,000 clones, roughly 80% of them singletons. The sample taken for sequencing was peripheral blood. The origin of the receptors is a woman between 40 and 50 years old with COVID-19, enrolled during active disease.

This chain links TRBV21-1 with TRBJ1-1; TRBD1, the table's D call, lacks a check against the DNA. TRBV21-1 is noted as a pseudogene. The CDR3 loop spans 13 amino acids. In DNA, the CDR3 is TGTGCCAGCCTGCGGACAATGAACACTGAAGCTTTCTTT. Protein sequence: CASLRTMNTEAFF.

The DNA of the CDR3 is TGTGCCAGTAACTCGGGGGTCCAGCCCCAGCATTTT. As protein: CASNSGVQPQHF. V gene TRBV19 combines with J gene TRBJ1-5; D possibly corresponds to TRBD1 (5 bases). The germline CDR1 and CDR2 sequences are LNHDA and SQIVND (reference sequence). Trimming stripped 7 bases from V and 7 bases from J, with 11 bases between. This CDR3 is built from 12 residues.

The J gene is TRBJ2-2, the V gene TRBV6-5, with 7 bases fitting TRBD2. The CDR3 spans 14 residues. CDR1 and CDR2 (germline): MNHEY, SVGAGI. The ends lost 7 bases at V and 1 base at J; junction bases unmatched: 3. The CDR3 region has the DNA TGTGCCAGCAAGCCTAGCGGGAACACCGGGGAGCTGTTTTTT. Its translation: CASKPSGNTGELFF.

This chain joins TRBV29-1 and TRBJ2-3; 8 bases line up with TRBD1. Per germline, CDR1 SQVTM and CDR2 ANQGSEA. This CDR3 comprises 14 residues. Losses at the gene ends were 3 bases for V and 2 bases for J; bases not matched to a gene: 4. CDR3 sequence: CSVEGTGLTDTQYF. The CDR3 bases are TGCAGCGTTGAGGGGACAGGCCTCACAGATACGCAGTATTTT.

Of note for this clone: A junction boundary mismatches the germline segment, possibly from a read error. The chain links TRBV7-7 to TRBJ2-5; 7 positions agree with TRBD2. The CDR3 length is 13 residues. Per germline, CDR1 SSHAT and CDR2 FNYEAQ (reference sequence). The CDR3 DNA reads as TGTGCTAGCACCCCGCGGGGAGGGGAGACCCAGTACTTC. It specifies CASTPRGGETQYF.

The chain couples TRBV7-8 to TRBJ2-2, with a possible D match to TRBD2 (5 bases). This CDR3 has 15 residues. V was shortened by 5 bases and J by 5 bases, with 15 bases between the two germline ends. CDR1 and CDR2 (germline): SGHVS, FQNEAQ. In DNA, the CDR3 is TGTGCCAGCAGCACTAGAGGGCGCCGGACCGGGGAGCTGTTTTTT. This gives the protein CASSTRGRRTGELFF.

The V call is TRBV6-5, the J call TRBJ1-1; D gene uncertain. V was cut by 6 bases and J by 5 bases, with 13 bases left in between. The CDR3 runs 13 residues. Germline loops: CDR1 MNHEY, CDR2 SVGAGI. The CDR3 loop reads CASSFARYTEAFF. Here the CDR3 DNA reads TGTGCCAGCAGCTTTGCGAGGTATACTGAAGCTTTCTTT.

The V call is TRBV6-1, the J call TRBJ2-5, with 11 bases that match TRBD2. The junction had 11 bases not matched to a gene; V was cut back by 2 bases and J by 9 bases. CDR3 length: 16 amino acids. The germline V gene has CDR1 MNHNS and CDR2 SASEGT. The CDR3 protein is CASSEYLAGGPEAQYF. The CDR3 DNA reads TGTGCCAGCAGTGAATATCTAGCGGGGGGACCTGAGGCCCAGTACTTC.

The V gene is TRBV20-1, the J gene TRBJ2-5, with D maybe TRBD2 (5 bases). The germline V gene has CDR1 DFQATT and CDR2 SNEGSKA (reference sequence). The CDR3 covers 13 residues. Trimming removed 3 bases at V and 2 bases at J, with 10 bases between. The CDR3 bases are TGCAGTGCTAGTGGGAGCCCTCAAGAGACCCAGTACTTC. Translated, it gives CSASGSPQETQYF.